This TCR beta chain was observed in a study of blood T cell repertoires in COVID-19. Study-level background: The United States, Italy and Spain were the sources of the acute and convalescent COVID-19 samples. In each case, the material was cDNA or gDNA derived from T cells, B-cell-depleted T cells, or PBMCs.

For this clone: Other DNA sequences in this specimen translate into the identical CDR3.

Between the trimmed V and J ends, which lost 3 bases and 3 bases, there was a span of 9 bases. This CDR3 contains 14 residues. Germline loops: CDR1 MDHEN, CDR2 SYDVKM. Sequencing was performed with immunoSEQ multiplex PCR; in TCRdb, only in-frame clones are kept and a portion is missing. This table has some 320,000 clones, about 87% appearing once. The source of this sequence is a woman between 45 and 65 years old who had recovered from COVID-19. Sequenced: peripheral blood. V and J are TRBV28 and TRBJ2-1; no firm D call. The CDR3 bases are TGTGCCAGCAGTTTGGGCAGCAGCTACAATGAGCAGTTCTTC. The encoded protein is CASSLGSSYNEQFF. The full variable domain, rest sourced from reference TRBV28 and TRBJ2-1, is DVKVTQSSRYLVKRTGEKVFLECVQDMDHENMFWYRQDPGLGLRLIYFSYDVKMKEKGDIPEGYSVSREKKERFSLILESASTNQTSMYLCASSLGSSYNEQFFGPGTRLTVL.